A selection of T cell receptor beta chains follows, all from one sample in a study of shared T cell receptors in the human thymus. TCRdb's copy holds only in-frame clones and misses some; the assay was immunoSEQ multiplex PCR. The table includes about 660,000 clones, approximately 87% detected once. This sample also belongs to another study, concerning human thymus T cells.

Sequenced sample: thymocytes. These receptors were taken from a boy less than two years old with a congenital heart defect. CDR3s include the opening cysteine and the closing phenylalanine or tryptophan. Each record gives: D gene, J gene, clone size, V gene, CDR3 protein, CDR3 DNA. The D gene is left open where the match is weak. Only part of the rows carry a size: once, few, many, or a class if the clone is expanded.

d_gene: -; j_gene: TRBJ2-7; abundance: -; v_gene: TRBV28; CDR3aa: CASSSPWAGFPYEQYF; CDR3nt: TGTGCCAGCAGTTCCCCCTGGGCGGGGTTTCCCTACGAGCAGTACTTC
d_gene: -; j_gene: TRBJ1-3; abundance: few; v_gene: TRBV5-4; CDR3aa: CASSRWGQGTGNTIYF; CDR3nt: TGTGCCAGCAGCCGATGGGGCCAGGGGACTGGAAACACCATATATTTT
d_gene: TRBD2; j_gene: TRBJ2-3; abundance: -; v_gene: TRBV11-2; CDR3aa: CASSFAGREGTDTQYF; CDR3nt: TGTGCCAGCAGCTTCGCGGGGCGGGAGGGCACAGATACGCAGTATTTT
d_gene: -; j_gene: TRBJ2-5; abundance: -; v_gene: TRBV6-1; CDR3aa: CASSDRDFLTDRETQYF; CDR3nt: TGTGCCAGCAGTGACCGGGACTTCCTCACCGACCGAGAGACCCAGTACTTC
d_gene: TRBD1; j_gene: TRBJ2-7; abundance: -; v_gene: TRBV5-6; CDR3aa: CATGPYEQYF; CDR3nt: TGTGCGACAGGGCCTTACGAGCAGTACTTC
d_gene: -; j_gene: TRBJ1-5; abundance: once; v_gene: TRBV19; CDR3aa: CASSEEGRGQQPQHF; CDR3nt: TGTGCCAGTAGTGAGGAGGGAAGGGGCCAACAGCCCCAGCATTTT
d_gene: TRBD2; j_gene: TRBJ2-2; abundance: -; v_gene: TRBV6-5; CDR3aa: CASTHLAGYTGELFF; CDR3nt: TGTGCCAGCACCCACCTAGCGGGGTACACCGGGGAGCTGTTTTTT
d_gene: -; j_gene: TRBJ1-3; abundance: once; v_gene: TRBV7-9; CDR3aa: CASSPTGTGNTIYF; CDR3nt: TGTGCCAGCAGCCCTACAGGGACTGGAAACACCATATATTTT
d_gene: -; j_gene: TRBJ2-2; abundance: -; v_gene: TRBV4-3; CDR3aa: CASSQEVVLRKLFF; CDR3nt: TGCGCCAGCAGCCAAGAGGTCGTTTTGAGGAAGCTGTTTTTT
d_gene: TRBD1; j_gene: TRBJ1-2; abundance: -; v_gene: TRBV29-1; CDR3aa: CSVVGQRLDGYTF; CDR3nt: TGCAGCGTTGTGGGACAGCGTTTAGATGGCTACACCTTC
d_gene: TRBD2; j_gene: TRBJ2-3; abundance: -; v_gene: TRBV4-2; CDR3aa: CASSSLAGATDTQYF; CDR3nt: TGTGCCAGCAGCTCACTAGCGGGAGCCACAGATACGCAGTATTTT
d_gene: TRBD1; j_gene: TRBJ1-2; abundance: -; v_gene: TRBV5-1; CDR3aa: CASSFRNRDRDWDGYTF; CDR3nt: TGCGCCAGCAGCTTCAGAAACCGGGACAGGGACTGGGATGGCTACACCTTC
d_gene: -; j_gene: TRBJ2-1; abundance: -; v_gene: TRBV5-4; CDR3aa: CASSPQITYTNEQFF; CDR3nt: TGTGCCAGCAGCCCACAGATTACTTACACTAATGAGCAGTTCTTC
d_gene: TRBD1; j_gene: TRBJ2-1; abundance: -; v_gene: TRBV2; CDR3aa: CASRTGTGTYNEQFF; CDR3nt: TGTGCCAGCAGGACCGGGACAGGGACCTACAATGAGCAGTTCTTC
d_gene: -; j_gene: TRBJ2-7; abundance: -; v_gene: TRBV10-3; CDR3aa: CAISAGVTDEQYF; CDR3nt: TGTGCCATCAGTGCGGGGGTTACCGACGAGCAGTACTTC
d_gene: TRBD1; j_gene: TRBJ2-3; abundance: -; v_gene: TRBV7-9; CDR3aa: CASSCPMDRGPDTQYF; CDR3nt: TGTGCCAGCAGCTGCCCGATGGACAGGGGTCCAGATACGCAGTATTTT